This T cell receptor beta chain stems from a study of identifying expanded T cells in peripheral blood. This clone has just a few counts. The antigen remains undetermined. Findings and limits, study-wide: Clone count variance between approximately two-week samples rose with total template count. Over two and four weeks, about 16 and 19 clones changed, versus 1.2 between replicates.

The ends lost 2 bases at V and 3 bases at J; junction bases unmatched: 12. The CDR3 sequence is 17 residues long. Germline lookup yields CDR1 MGHDK and CDR2 SYGVNS. Using immunoSEQ multiplex PCR, the repertoire was profiled, and TCRdb retains in-frame clones only, with some absent. The sample has around 57,000 clones; about 89% are singletons. During the collection period, no donor immune events like infections were recorded. The sample comprised blood. The chain joins TRBV25-1 to TRBJ2-5; 7 bases match TRBD1. The sequence derives from a person aged 18-70 years in good health. This chain's CDR3 is CASSEATGSIWEETQYF. The CDR3 DNA sequence: TGTGCCAGCAGTGAAGCGACAGGGTCAATATGGGAAGAGACCCAGTACTTC.